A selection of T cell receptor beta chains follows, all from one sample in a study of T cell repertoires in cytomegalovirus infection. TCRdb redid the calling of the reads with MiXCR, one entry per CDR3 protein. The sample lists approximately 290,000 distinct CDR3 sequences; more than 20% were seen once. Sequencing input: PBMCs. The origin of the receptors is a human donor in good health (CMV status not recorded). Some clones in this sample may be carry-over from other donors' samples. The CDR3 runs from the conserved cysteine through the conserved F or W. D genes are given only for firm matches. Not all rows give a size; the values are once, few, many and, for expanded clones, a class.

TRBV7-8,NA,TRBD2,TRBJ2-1,CASSDKPRAGGPLHNEQFF,TGTGCCAGCAGCGATAAACCAAGAGCGGGAGGGCCCCTCCACAATGAGCAGTTCTTC
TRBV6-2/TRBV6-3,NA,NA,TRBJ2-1,CASSDIIGAVNEQFF,TGTGCCAGCAGCGACATAATCGGGGCTGTTAATGAGCAGTTCTTC
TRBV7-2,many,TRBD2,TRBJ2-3,CASSSIRGGAVLDTQYF,TGTGCCAGCAGCTCAATCCGGGGGGGCGCGGTGCTTGATACGCAGTATTTT
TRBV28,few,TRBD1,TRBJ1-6,CASSPSEGARSDSPLHF,TGTGCCAGCAGTCCATCTGAGGGGGCGCGTTCGGATTCACCCCTCCACTTT
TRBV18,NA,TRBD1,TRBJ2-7,CASSPGQTPLLASYEQYF,TGTGCCAGCTCACCGGGACAGACTCCTCTCCTAGCCTCCTACGAGCAGTACTTC
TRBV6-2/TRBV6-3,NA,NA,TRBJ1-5,CASSYSNYQPQHF,TGTGCCAGCAGTTACTCAAACTATCAGCCCCAGCATTTT
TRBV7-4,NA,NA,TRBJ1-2,CASRLRGDTVYGYTF,TGTGCCAGCAGGCTCCGTGGGGACACAGTTTATGGCTACACCTTC
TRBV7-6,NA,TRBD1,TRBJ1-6,CASSENPGTVVSPLHF,TGTGCCAGCAGCGAAAATCCCGGGACAGTAGTTTCACCCCTCCACTTT
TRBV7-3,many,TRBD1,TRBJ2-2,CASSVSGTAFGELFF,TGTGCCAGCAGCGTCTCCGGGACAGCCTTCGGGGAGCTGTTTTTT
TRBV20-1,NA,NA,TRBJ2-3,CSADRGGTDTQYF,TGCAGTGCTGACCGGGGAGGCACAGATACGCAGTATTTT